This T cell receptor beta chain was sequenced for a study of T-cell reconstitution after alpha-beta-depleted transplantation in children. Unique molecular identifiers were built into the TCRbeta library. TCRdb processed the PCR reads anew with MiXCR; each CDR3 protein has one entry. The sample has fewer than 130,000 distinct CDR3 sequences; 10% to 13% are singletons. There are many counts of this clonotype. This TCR derives from a human donor who donated a stem cell graft to a child with acute lymphoblastic leukemia. Specimen: PBMCs from the stem cell graft donor, collected from the stem cell graft.

The CDR3 loop is CASSQGGLAGVGEQYF. The DNA of the CDR3 is TGCGCCAGCAGCCAGGGCGGATTAGCGGGAGTAGGGGAGCAGTACTTC. The gene calls are TRBV4-1 and TRBJ2-7; TRBD2 aligns across 9 bases. After removal of 3 bases from V and 7 bases from J, the junction contained 13 bases not matched to a gene. CDR1 and CDR2 from the germline V gene are MGHRA and YSYEKL. The CDR3 runs 16 residues.